A selection of T cell receptor beta chains follows, all from one sample in a study of blood T cells in healthy people across ages. TCRdb re-derived calls from the 5' RACE reads in MiXCR, one entry per CDR3 protein. This table holds about 1.5 million distinct CDR3 sequences, approximately 43% found once. Sequencing was carried out using blood. The receptors derive from a woman younger than 30 in good health. CDR3s include the opening cysteine and the closing phenylalanine or tryptophan. The D gene is left open where the match is weak. Clone size is given for some rows only: seen once, a few or many times, or a class if the clone is expanded.

V gene	D gene	clone size	J gene	CDR3 protein	CDR3 DNA
TRBV27	NA	NA	TRBJ1-5	CASSFQPSQPQHF	TGTGCCAGCAGTTTCCAACCGAGCCAGCCCCAGCATTTT
TRBV20-1	NA	few	TRBJ2-7	CSARKRREPYEQYF	TGCAGTGCTAGAAAGCGGCGGGAACCCTACGAGCAGTACTTC
TRBV7-9	NA	NA	TRBJ2-3	CASSPAGTWGTDTQYF	TGTGCCAGCAGCCCAGCCGGGACGTGGGGCACAGATACGCAGTATTTT
TRBV20-1	NA	NA	TRBJ1-1	CSATRQHMNTEAFF	TGCAGTGCTACCCGACAGCACATGAACACTGAAGCTTTCTTT
TRBV20-1	TRBD1	few	TRBJ2-7	CSANPGTGLNYEQYF	TGCAGTGCTAACCCCGGGACAGGCCTAAACTACGAGCAGTACTTC
TRBV29-1	TRBD1	NA	TRBJ2-7	CSGEGTGTEQYF	TGCAGCGGGGAAGGGACAGGGACGGAGCAGTACTTC
TRBV6-2/TRBV6-3	TRBD2	NA	TRBJ2-7	CASTLAEPYEQYF	TGTGCCAGCACCCTAGCGGAGCCCTACGAGCAGTACTTC
TRBV6-1	NA	once	TRBJ2-2	CATGLTLVAGELFF	TGTGCCACCGGACTGACTTTGGTAGCCGGGGAGCTGTTTTTT
TRBV7-2	NA	many	TRBJ1-5	CASSLGGRSNQPQHF	TGCGCCAGCAGCTTGGGAGGTAGGAGCAATCAGCCCCAGCATTTT
TRBV7-2	NA	few	TRBJ2-7	CASRSDSRSPYEQYF	TGTGCCAGCAGGTCGGACAGCCGGTCCCCCTACGAGCAGTACTTC
TRBV7-2	TRBD2	NA	TRBJ2-7	CASSPRTSTYYEQYF	TGTGCCAGCAGCCCCCGGACTAGCACCTACTACGAGCAGTACTTC
TRBV28	NA	NA	TRBJ2-1	CASSPPALANNEQFF	TGTGCCAGCAGTCCCCCCGCGCTAGCGAACAATGAGCAGTTCTTC
TRBV4-1	TRBD1	NA	TRBJ2-1	CASSSPARTGGLGYEQFF	TGCGCCAGCAGCTCCCCCGCCCGAACAGGGGGCCTAGGCTATGAGCAGTTCTTC
TRBV29-1	TRBD2	NA	TRBJ2-1	CSVSLAGYYNEQFF	TGCAGCGTTAGCCTAGCGGGGTACTACAATGAGCAGTTCTTC
TRBV20-1	TRBD1	NA	TRBJ2-7	CSANRPGGGYEQYF	TGCAGTGCTAATCGGCCAGGGGGTGGCTACGAGCAGTACTTC
TRBV30	TRBD2	NA	TRBJ2-1	CAWSSSSGRAVRFF	TGTGCCTGGAGTTCCTCTAGCGGGAGGGCCGTGAGGTTCTTC
TRBV7-9	NA	NA	TRBJ1-1	CATRRGAGTEAFF	TGTGCCACTCGCCGGGGGGCCGGCACTGAAGCTTTCTTT
TRBV9	NA	NA	TRBJ2-2	CASTPQGAYNTGELFF	TGTGCCAGCACCCCGCAGGGCGCGTATAACACCGGGGAGCTGTTTTTT
TRBV6-6	TRBD1	few	TRBJ2-5	CASSKGQVETQYF	TGTGCCAGCAGTAAAGGACAGGTGGAGACCCAGTACTTC
TRBV5-1	TRBD1	NA	TRBJ1-2	CASSPDRGRGYGYTF	TGCGCCAGCAGCCCAGACAGGGGGCGCGGCTATGGCTACACCTTC
TRBV7-2	NA	few	TRBJ2-1	CASSPYLTNEQFF	TGTGCCAGCAGCCCCTACCTGACCAATGAGCAGTTCTTC
TRBV27	TRBD2	many	TRBJ2-3	CASSSGRTDTQYF	TGTGCCAGCAGCAGCGGGAGGACAGATACGCAGTATTTT
TRBV10-3	NA	NA	TRBJ1-2	CATWTAVNYGYTF	TGTGCCACCTGGACGGCGGTTAACTATGGCTACACCTTC
TRBV20-1	TRBD1	NA	TRBJ1-2	CSARITGEGYTF	TGCAGTGCTAGAATTACAGGGGAGGGCTACACCTTC
TRBV25-1	NA	few	TRBJ2-1	CASSGGTRIFYNEQFF	TGTGCCAGCAGTGGGGGGACCCGGATCTTTTACAATGAGCAGTTCTTC